The clone carrying this T cell receptor beta chain was picked up a small number of times. The TCR beta CDR3 regions underwent amplification using RNA transcripts as the source. HTBI primers were employed in a first-round RT-PCR of the TCR CDR3. TCRdb re-analysed the multiplex PCR reads in MiXCR, keeping a single row per CDR3 protein. Of around 600,000 distinct CDR3 sequences listed, 14% are singletons. Exclusion criteria comprised uncontrolled infection, other autoimmune disease, pregnancy or lactation. Each diagnosis was grounded in clinical symptoms, serum thyroxine and TRAb, thyroid ultrasound, and orbital computed tomography. CDR1 is GTSNPN and CDR2 is SVGIG in the germline V gene (reference sequence). The CDR3 is 18 residues long. V was trimmed by 3 bases and J by 9 bases, leaving 33 bases between them. This entry is derived from a study of T cells in Graves' hyperthyroidism and ophthalmopathy. About the study: At the time of initial diagnosis and before any treatment, peripheral blood was collected.

The sequencing input was blood. The chain employs TRBV30 and TRBJ2-7; tentative D call: TRBD2 (5 bases). The receptor comes from a woman in her forties or fifties with Graves' ophthalmopathy. The DNA of the CDR3 is TGTGCCTGGAGGGGGAAATCCGGTCTTACCGGGATTTTAGGAGCGCAGTACTTC. This encodes CAWRGKSGLTGILGAQYF.